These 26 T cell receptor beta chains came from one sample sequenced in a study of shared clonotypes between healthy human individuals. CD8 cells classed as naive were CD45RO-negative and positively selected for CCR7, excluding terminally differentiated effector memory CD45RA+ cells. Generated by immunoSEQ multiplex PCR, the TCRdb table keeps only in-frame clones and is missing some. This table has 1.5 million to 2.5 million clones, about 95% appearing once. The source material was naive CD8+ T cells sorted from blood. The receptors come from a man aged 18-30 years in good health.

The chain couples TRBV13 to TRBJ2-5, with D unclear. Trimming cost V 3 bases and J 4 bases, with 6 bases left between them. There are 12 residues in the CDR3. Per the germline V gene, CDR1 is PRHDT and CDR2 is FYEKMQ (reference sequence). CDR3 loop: CASSFNGETQYF. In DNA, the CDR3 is TGTGCCAGCAGCTTTAACGGAGAGACCCAGTACTTC.

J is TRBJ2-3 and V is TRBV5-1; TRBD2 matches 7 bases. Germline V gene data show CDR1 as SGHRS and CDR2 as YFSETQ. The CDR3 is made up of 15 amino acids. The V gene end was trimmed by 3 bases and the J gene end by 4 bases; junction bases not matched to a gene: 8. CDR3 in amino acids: CASSSPGLDPDTQYF. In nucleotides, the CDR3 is TGCGCCAGCAGCTCACCCGGACTAGATCCAGATACGCAGTATTTT.

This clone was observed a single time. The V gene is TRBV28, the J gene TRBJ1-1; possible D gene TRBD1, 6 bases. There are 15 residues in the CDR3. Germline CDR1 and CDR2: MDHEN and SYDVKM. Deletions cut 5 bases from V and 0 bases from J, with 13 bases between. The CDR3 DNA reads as TGTGCCAGCAGTACTTGGACAGAAATGAACACTGAAGCTTTCTTT. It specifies CASSTWTEMNTEAFF.

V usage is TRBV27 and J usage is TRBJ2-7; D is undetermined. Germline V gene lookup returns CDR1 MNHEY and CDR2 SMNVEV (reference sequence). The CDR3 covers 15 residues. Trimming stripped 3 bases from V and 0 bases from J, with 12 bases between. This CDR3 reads CASSFSALYSYEQYF. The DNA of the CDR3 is TGTGCCAGCAGTTTCAGCGCTCTTTACTCCTACGAGCAGTACTTC.

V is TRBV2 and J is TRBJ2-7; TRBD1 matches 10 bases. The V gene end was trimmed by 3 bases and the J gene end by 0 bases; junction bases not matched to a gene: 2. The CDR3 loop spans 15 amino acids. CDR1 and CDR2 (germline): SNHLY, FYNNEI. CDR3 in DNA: TGTGCCAGCAGTGAGGACAGGGGGAGCTCCTACGAGCAGTACTTC. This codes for CASSEDRGSSYEQYF.

CDR3 amino acids: CASSLRQGSDTQYF. The CDR3 nucleotides read TGTGCCAGCAGTTTACGACAGGGGTCAGATACGCAGTATTTT. The genes are TRBV27 and TRBJ2-3, with 8 positions matching TRBD1. This CDR3 has 14 amino acids. V dropped 2 bases and J dropped 4; count of bases not matched to a gene: 2. Germline assignment: CDR1 MNHEY and CDR2 SMNVEV (reference sequence).

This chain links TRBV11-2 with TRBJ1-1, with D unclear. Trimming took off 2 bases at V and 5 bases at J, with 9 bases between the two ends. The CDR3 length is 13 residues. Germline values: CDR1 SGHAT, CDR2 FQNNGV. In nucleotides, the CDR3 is TGTGCCAGCAGCTTAACAACAGAGACTGAAGCTTTCTTT. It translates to CASSLTTETEAFF.

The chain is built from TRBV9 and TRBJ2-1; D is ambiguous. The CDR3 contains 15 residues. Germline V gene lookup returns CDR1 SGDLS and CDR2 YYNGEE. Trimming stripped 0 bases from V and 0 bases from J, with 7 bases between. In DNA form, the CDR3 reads TGTGCCAGCAGCGTAGGGAAACTCTCCTACAATGAGCAGTTCTTC. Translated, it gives CASSVGKLSYNEQFF.

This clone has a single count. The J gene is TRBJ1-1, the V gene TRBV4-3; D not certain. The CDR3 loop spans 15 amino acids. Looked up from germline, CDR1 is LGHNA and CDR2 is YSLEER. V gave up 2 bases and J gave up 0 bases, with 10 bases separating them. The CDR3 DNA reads TGCGCCAGCAGCCAATATGGAGGTATGAACACTGAAGCTTTCTTT. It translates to CASSQYGGMNTEAFF.

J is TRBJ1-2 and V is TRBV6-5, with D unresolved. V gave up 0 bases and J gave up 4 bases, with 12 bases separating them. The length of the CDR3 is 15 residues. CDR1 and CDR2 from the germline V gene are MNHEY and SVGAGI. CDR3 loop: CASSYSDSWSYGYTF. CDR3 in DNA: TGTGCCAGCAGTTACTCTGACTCTTGGAGCTATGGCTACACCTTC.

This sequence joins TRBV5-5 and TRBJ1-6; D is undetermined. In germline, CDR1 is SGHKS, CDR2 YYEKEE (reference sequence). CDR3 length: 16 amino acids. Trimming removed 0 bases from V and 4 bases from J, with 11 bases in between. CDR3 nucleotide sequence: TGTGCCAGCAGCTTGGCCCAGCCCCGTTATAATTCACCCCTCCACTTT. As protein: CASSLAQPRYNSPLHF.

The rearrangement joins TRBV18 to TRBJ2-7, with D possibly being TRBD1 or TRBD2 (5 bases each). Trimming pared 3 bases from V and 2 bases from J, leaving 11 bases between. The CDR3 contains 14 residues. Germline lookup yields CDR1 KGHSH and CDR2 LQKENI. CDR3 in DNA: TGTGCCAGCTCACCTAGGGACCGCGCCTACGAGCAGTACTTC. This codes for CASSPRDRAYEQYF.

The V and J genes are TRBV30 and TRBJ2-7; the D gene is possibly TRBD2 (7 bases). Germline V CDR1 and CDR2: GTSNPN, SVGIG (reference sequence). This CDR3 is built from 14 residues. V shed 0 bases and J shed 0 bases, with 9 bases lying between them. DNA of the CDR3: TGTGCCTGGAGTGTAGGGGGGGGCTCCTACGAGCAGTACTTC. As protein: CAWSVGGGSYEQYF.

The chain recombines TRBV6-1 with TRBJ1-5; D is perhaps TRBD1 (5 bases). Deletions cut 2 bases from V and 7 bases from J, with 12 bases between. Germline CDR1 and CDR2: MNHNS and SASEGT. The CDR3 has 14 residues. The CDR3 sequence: CASSEFRGIQPQHF. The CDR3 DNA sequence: TGTGCCAGCAGTGAATTTCGGGGGATACAGCCCCAGCATTTT.

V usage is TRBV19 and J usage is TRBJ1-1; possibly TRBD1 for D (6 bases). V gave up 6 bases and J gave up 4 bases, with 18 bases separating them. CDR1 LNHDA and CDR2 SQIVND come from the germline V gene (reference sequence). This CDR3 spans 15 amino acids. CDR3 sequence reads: CASRGPAGGFTEAFF. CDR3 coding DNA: TGTGCCAGTAGGGGTCCGGCTGGGGGCTTCACTGAAGCTTTCTTT.

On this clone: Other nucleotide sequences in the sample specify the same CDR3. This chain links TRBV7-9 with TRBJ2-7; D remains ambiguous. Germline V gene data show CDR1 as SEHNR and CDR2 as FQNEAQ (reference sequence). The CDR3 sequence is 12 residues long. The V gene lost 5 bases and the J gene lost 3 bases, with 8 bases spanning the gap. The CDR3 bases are TGTGCCAGCAGCCTCATCGACTACGAGCAGTACTTC. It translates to CASSLIDYEQYF.

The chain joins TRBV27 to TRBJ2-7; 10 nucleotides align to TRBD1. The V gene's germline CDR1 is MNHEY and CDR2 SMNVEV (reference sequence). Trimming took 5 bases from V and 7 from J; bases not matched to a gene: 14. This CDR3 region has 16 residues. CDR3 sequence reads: CASSLGTGAPLREQYF. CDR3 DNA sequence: TGTGCCAGCAGTCTAGGGACAGGGGCCCCTTTGAGGGAGCAGTACTTC.

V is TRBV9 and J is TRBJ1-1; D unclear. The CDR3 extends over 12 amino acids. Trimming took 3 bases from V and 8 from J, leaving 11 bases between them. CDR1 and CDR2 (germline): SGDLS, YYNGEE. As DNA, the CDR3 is TGTGCCAGCAGCGGGCACAGAACAGAAGCTTTCTTT. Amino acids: CASSGHRTEAFF.

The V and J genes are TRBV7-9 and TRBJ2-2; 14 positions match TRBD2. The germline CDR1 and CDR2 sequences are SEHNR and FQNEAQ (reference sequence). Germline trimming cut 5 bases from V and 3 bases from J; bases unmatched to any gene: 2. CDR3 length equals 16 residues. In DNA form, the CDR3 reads TGTGCCAGCAGCCCGGGACTAGCGGGAGACACCGGGGAGCTGTTTTTT. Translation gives CASSPGLAGDTGELFF.

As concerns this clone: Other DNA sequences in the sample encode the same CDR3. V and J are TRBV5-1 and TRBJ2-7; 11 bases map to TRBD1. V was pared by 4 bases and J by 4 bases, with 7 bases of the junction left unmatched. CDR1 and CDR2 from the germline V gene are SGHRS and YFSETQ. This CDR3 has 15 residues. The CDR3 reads CASSPGQGALYEQYF. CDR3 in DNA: TGCGCCAGCAGCCCTGGACAGGGGGCTTTGTACGAGCAGTACTTC.

The chain's CDR3 is CASSSGGGSEQYF. The CDR3, as DNA: TGTGCCAGCAGCTCAGGAGGGGGATCCGAGCAGTACTTC. V and J are TRBV13 and TRBJ2-7; D tentatively fits TRBD1 or TRBD2 (6 bases each). Per germline, CDR1 PRHDT and CDR2 FYEKMQ (reference sequence). CDR3 size: 13 residues. With 4 bases removed from V and 6 bases from J, the gap between germline ends came to 13 bases. The full variable domain, with the rest looked up from reference TRBV13 and TRBJ2-7, is AAGVIQSPRHLIKEKRETATLKCYPIPRHDTVYWYQQGPGQDPQFLISFYEKMQSDKGSIPDRFSAQQFSDYHSELNMSSLELGDSALYFCASSSGGGSEQYFGPGTRLTVT.

This chain's CDR3 is CASGGDQEATQYF. The DNA for the CDR3 is TGTGCTAGTGGAGGGGACCAAGAAGCTACGCAGTATTTT. The chain joins TRBV12-5 to TRBJ2-3; D is possibly TRBD1 or TRBD2 (5 bases each). The CDR3 extends over 13 amino acids. The V gene lost 6 bases and the J gene lost 8 bases, with 15 bases spanning the gap. CDR1 and CDR2 from the germline V gene are LGHNT and FRNRAP. Drawing the rest from reference TRBV12-5 and TRBJ2-3, the complete variable domain is DARVTQTPRHKVTEMGQEVTMRCQPILGHNTVFWYRQTMMQGLELLAYFRNRAPLDDSGMPKDRFSAEMPDATLATLKIQPSEPRDSAVYFCASGGDQEATQYFGPGTRLTVL.

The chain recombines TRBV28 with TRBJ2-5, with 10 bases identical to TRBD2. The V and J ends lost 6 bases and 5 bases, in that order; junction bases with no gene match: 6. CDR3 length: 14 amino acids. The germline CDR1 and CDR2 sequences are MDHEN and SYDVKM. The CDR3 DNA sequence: TGTGCCAGCAGGGAACTAGCGGGGTGGGAGACCCAGTACTTC. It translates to CASRELAGWETQYF.

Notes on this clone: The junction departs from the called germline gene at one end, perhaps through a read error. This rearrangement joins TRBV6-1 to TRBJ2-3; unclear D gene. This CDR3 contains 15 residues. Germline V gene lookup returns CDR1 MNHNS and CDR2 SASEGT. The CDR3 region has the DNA TGTGCCAGCAGCGAAGACCCCCACTGGACAGATACGCAGTATTTT. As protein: CASSEDPHWTDTQYF.

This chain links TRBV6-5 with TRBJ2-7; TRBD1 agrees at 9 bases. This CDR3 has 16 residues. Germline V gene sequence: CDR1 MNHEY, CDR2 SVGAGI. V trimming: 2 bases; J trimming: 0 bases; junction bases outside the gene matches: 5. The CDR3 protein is CASSYTDRGISYEQYF. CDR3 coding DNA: TGTGCCAGCAGTTACACGGACAGGGGAATCTCCTACGAGCAGTACTTC.

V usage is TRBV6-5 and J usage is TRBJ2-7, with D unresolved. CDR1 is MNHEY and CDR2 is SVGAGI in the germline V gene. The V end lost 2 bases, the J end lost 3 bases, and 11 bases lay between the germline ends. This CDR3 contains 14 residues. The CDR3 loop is CASSYLSKLYEQYF. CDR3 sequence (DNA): TGTGCCAGCAGTTACCTCTCTAAGCTCTACGAGCAGTACTTC.